This T cell receptor (beta chain) is drawn from a study of monozygotic twins with inflammatory bowel disease. Reanalyzing the 5' RACE reads, TCRdb keeps one entry per CDR3 protein, without DNA. In total, the table holds approximately 390,000 distinct CDR3 sequences. Notes on the study in general: Immunosuppressive treatment differences may have increased patient repertoire variability. No repertoire similarity difference was seen between concordant and discordant twins; power was possibly limited.

A remark on this clonotype: Its cognate antigen is unknown.

The CDR3 sequence is 14 residues long. Per the germline V gene, CDR1 is DFQATT and CDR2 is SNEGSKA (reference sequence). This sequence joins TRBV20-1 and TRBJ1-1; lacking DNA, the TRBD1 call made by TCRdb goes unchecked. The material sequenced was blood. The clonotype comes from a human donor with ulcerative colitis or Crohn's disease, or a healthy co-twin of an affected twin (not recorded which). The CDR3 is CSARFQGRNTEAFF.